Following are 21 T cell receptor beta chains from one sample sequenced in a study of blood T cell repertoires in COVID-19. Produced via immunoSEQ multiplex PCR; TCRdb's table is partial and in-frame only. The table lists roughly 80,000 clones, around 81% of them singletons. The sequencing sample was made of peripheral blood. The origin of the receptors is a human donor in a cohort sampled during active COVID-19.

This sequence joins TRBV5-1 and TRBJ2-7; D is perhaps TRBD2 (5 bases). The CDR3 is 13 amino acids. The germline V and J ends were trimmed by 4 bases and 3 bases, with 11 bases remaining between them. Germline CDR1 reads SGHRS; CDR2 reads YFSETQ. The CDR3 DNA sequence: TGCGCCAGCAGCACGGACTCGTTCTACGAGCAGTACTTC. The encoded protein is CASSTDSFYEQYF.

This chain uses TRBV7-9 with TRBJ2-2, with D unresolved. The CDR3 has 14 residues. Germline CDR1 and CDR2: SEHNR and FQNEAQ (reference sequence). Trimming cost V 3 bases and J 4 bases, with 9 bases left between them. The DNA of the CDR3 is TGTGCCAGCAGCTTGGGCCGACGCACCGGGGAGCTGTTTTTT. The encoded protein is CASSLGRRTGELFF.

Concerning this clone itself: This same CDR3 is encoded by further DNA sequences in the sample. This sequence joins TRBV30 and TRBJ2-1; no clear D gene. Germline CDR1 reads GTSNPN; CDR2 reads SVGIG (reference sequence). The CDR3 is made up of 11 amino acids. V gave up 0 bases and J gave up 6 bases, with 3 bases separating them. The CDR3 coding sequence is TGTGCCTGGAGTGTACTCAATGAGCAGTTCTTC. This translates into CAWSVLNEQFF.

The chain has TRBV15 and TRBJ2-7, with D unclear. CDR3 length: 13 amino acids. Germline lookup yields CDR1 LNHNV and CDR2 YYDKDF (reference sequence). With 5 bases removed from V and 1 base from J, the gap between germline ends came to 9 bases. This CDR3 is CATSPAGSYEQYF. In DNA, the CDR3 is TGTGCCACCAGCCCGGCAGGATCCTACGAGCAGTACTTC.

V gene TRBV18 combines with J gene TRBJ2-7; possibly TRBD2 for D (5 bases). CDR3 size: 16 residues. Trimming took off 3 bases at V and 0 bases at J, with 15 bases between the two ends. Germline V gene sequence: CDR1 KGHSH, CDR2 LQKENI. The CDR3 reads CASSPGALRSSYEQYF. Written as DNA, the CDR3 is TGTGCCAGCTCACCGGGAGCGCTACGGAGCTCCTACGAGCAGTACTTC.

J is TRBJ2-3 and V is TRBV4-2, with a possible D match to TRBD2 (6 bases). V dropped 3 bases and J dropped 4 bases, with 20 bases sitting between them. Germline CDR1 LGHNA, CDR2 YNFKEQ. The CDR3 has 17 amino acids. The DNA for the CDR3 is TGTGCCAGCAGCCAGCTGCAACTAGCCCAAGTTCCAGATACGCAGTATTTT. It encodes CASSQLQLAQVPDTQYF.

This chain joins TRBV7-8 and TRBJ2-2, with D possibly being TRBD2 (5 bases). This CDR3 has 17 amino acids. Germline values: CDR1 SGHVS, CDR2 FQNEAQ. Trimming removed 1 base at V and 0 bases at J, with 12 bases between. The CDR3 DNA reads TGTGCCAGCAGCTTAGATCGGGGTACGGCGAACACCGGGGAGCTGTTTTTT. This sequence encodes CASSLDRGTANTGELFF. The complete variable domain, with remaining parts taken from reference TRBV7-8 and TRBJ2-2, reads GAGVSQSPRYKVAKRGQDVALRCDPISGHVSLFWYQQALGQGPEFLTYFQNEAQLDKSGLPSDRFFAERPEGSVSTLKIQRTQQEDSAVYLCASSLDRGTANTGELFFGEGSRLTVL.

CDR3 sequence: CASSKSSGDHNSGNTIYF. CDR3 DNA: TGTGCCAGCAGCAAGAGCTCAGGGGATCATAACTCTGGAAACACCATATATTTT. This rearrangement joins TRBV21-1 to TRBJ1-3; TRBD1 reflects the table's D call only, with no check against the DNA. TRBV21-1 is listed as a pseudogene. CDR3 length: 18 amino acids.

There are a few counts of this clone. The chain combines TRBV4-1 with TRBJ1-2; the match to TRBD1 covers 11 bases. There are 19 residues in the CDR3. Germline CDR1 reads MGHRA; CDR2 reads YSYEKL. With V trimmed by 4 bases and J by 3 bases, 16 bases remained unmatched. CDR3: CASSRKPGQGDPRDYGYTF. Written as DNA, the CDR3 is TGCGCCAGCAGCCGCAAACCGGGACAGGGGGACCCGCGGGACTATGGCTACACCTTC.

V gene TRBV5-1 combines with J gene TRBJ2-7, with 8 nucleotides matching TRBD2. Germline values: CDR1 SGHRS, CDR2 YFSETQ. Trimming at V came to 0 bases and at J to 2 bases, leaving 4 bases not matched to a gene. The CDR3 is 15 amino acids. The CDR3 sequence: CASSLGGTSTYEQYF. The CDR3 DNA is TGCGCCAGCAGCTTGGGGGGGACTAGTACCTACGAGCAGTACTTC. Filled out from reference TRBV5-1 and TRBJ2-7, the complete variable domain reads KAGVTQTPRYLIKTRGQQVTLSCSPISGHRSVSWYQQTPGQGLQFLFEYFSETQRNKGNFPGRFSGRQFSNSRSEMNVSTLELGDSALYLCASSLGGTSTYEQYFGPGTRLTVT.

J is TRBJ2-4 and V is TRBV15; 7 nucleotides line up with TRBD2. CDR1 is LNHNV and CDR2 is YYDKDF in the germline V gene (reference sequence). With V trimmed by 3 bases and J by 6 bases, 5 bases remained unmatched. The CDR3 loop spans 14 amino acids. The CDR3 here is CATSRGGGRNIQYF. The CDR3 coding sequence is TGTGCCACCAGCAGGGGGGGAGGGAGAAACATTCAGTACTTC.

The gene calls are TRBV3-1 (or the pseudogene TRBV3-2) and TRBJ2-3, with 13 bases matching TRBD2. Germline CDR1 LGHDT, CDR2 YNNKEL (reference sequence). After removal of 0 bases from V and 5 bases from J, the junction contained 5 bases not matched to a gene. The CDR3 runs 17 residues. The CDR3 spells CASSQETSGRAQDTQYF. CDR3 DNA: TGTGCCAGCAGCCAAGAAACTAGCGGGAGGGCCCAAGATACGCAGTATTTT.

J is TRBJ1-1 and V is TRBV27; weak D call: TRBD1 (5 bases). The ends were cut back, 5 bases at V and 1 base at J, with 17 bases in the middle. Germline V CDR1 and CDR2: MNHEY, SMNVEV (reference sequence). This CDR3 is built from 16 residues. DNA for the CDR3: TGTGCCAGCAGTCTACAGGCATATGGGGCGAACACTGAAGCTTTCTTT. Protein: CASSLQAYGANTEAFF.

V gene TRBV3-1 (or the pseudogene TRBV3-2) combines with J gene TRBJ1-4; D is unclear. Germline CDR1 reads LGHDT; CDR2 reads YNNKEL (reference sequence). This CDR3 is built from 12 residues. Trimming removed 2 bases at V and 11 bases at J, with 9 bases between. Here the CDR3 DNA reads TGTGCCAGCAGCCAATCCTCGCAGAAACTGTTTTTT. This gives the protein CASSQSSQKLFF.

This chain links TRBV19 with TRBJ2-7; 8 nucleotides align to TRBD1. The CDR3 is 15 residues long. V shed 1 base, J shed 1 base, and the junction held 3 bases outside the gene matches. The V gene's germline CDR1 is LNHDA and CDR2 SQIVND (reference sequence). This CDR3 reads CASSIGQGLSYEQYF. The CDR3 DNA is TGTGCCAGTAGTATAGGACAGGGGCTATCCTACGAGCAGTACTTC.

This sequence joins TRBV2 and TRBJ2-2, with 7 bases matching TRBD2. This CDR3 has 13 amino acids. Trimming at V came to 7 bases and at J to 3 bases, leaving 2 bases not matched to a gene. The V gene's germline CDR1 is SNHLY and CDR2 FYNNEI. The CDR3 DNA follows: TGTGCCAGCACCCTAGCGGACACCGGGGAGCTGTTTTTT. Translating gives CASTLADTGELFF.

This chain connects TRBV5-1 to TRBJ1-5, with TRBD1 identical over 8 bases. CDR1 and CDR2 from the germline V gene are SGHRS and YFSETQ. The CDR3 consists of 16 residues. V trimming: 0 bases; J trimming: 4 bases; junction bases outside the gene matches: 6. The CDR3 is CASSLEGTGGNQPQHF. In DNA form, the CDR3 reads TGCGCCAGCAGCTTGGAAGGCACAGGGGGAAATCAGCCCCAGCATTTT. Using reference TRBV5-1 and TRBJ1-5 for the parts outside the CDR3, the full variable domain is KAGVTQTPRYLIKTRGQQVTLSCSPISGHRSVSWYQQTPGQGLQFLFEYFSETQRNKGNFPGRFSGRQFSNSRSEMNVSTLELGDSALYLCASSLEGTGGNQPQHFGDGTRLSIL.

The genes are TRBV2 and TRBJ1-1; 10 nucleotides match TRBD1. CDR1 and CDR2 from the germline V gene are SNHLY and FYNNEI. Trimming at V came to 7 bases and at J to 5 bases, leaving 7 bases not matched to a gene. The CDR3 consists of 14 residues. CDR3 bases: TGTGCCAGCAAGCCGACAGGGGGCGGGACTGAAGCTTTCTTT. This sequence encodes CASKPTGGGTEAFF.

The rearrangement uses TRBV30 and TRBJ2-1; TRBD2 matches at 11 bases. CDR1 is GTSNPN and CDR2 is SVGIG in the germline V gene (reference sequence). The CDR3 sequence is 13 residues long. V lost 8 bases to trimming and J lost 8 bases; unmatched junction nucleotides: 8. The CDR3 coding sequence is TGTGCCGGGTTAGCGGGGGGGGGCGATGAGCAGTTCTTC. Translation: CAGLAGGGDEQFF.

This clone was seen once. The chain is built from TRBV11-3 and TRBJ2-5; tentative D call: TRBD2 (6 bases). The CDR3 sequence is 16 residues long. Germline V lookup: CDR1 SGHNT, CDR2 YENEEA. V gave up 1 base and J gave up 5 bases, with 17 bases separating them. CDR3 protein: CASSLGGRDDGETQYF. The DNA of the CDR3 is TGTGCCAGCAGCTTAGGCGGGCGGGATGACGGGGAGACCCAGTACTTC. Using reference TRBV11-3 and TRBJ2-5 for the parts outside the CDR3, the full variable domain is EAGVVQSPRYKIIEKKQPVAFWCNPISGHNTLYWYLQNLGQGPELLIRYENEEAVDDSQLPKDRFSAERLKGVDSTLKIQPAELGDSAVYLCASSLGGRDDGETQYFGPGTRLLVL.

The genes are TRBV11-3 and TRBJ1-6; D ambiguous. This CDR3 contains 13 residues. Germline assignment: CDR1 SGHNT and CDR2 YENEEA. Trimming took 5 bases from V and 6 from J, leaving 8 bases between them. The CDR3 sequence is CASSPGSNSPLHF. DNA of the CDR3: TGTGCCAGCAGCCCGGGAAGTAATTCACCCCTCCACTTT.